These 21 T cell receptor beta chains were all obtained from the same sample, sequenced in a study of cytomegalovirus exposure and HLA in healthy donors. A multiplex PCR was run with 60 Vbeta primers and 13 Jbeta primers. This table comes from immunoSEQ multiplex PCR, and its TCRdb copy is limited to in-frame clones, with some not included. The sample comprises about 170,000 clones, about four fifths of which are singletons, and 1% rests with the top ten. The sample was PBMCs. These receptor sequences come from a woman between 50 and 59 years old in good health and CMV-seropositive.

The rearrangement links TRBV5-1 to TRBJ2-7; 7 nucleotides agree with TRBD1. V was clipped by 0 bases and J by 4 bases; unmatched bases: 1. The CDR3 covers 13 residues. CDR1 and CDR2 (germline): SGHRS, YFSETQ. CDR3 loop: CASSLGGQYEQYF. CDR3 in DNA: TGCGCCAGCAGCTTGGGGGGACAGTACGAGCAGTACTTC.

The V gene is TRBV7-6, the J gene TRBJ2-7; tentatively, D is TRBD2 (6 bases). The CDR3 length is 14 residues. CDR1 is SGHVS and CDR2 is FNYEAQ in the germline V gene. Trimming took off 6 bases at V and 6 bases at J, with 18 bases between the two ends. CDR3 in amino acids: CASSLPGLLTEQYF. DNA of the CDR3: TGTGCCAGCAGTCTTCCGGGACTCCTTACCGAGCAGTACTTC. The full variable domain, completed using reference TRBV7-6 and TRBJ2-7, is GAGVSQSPRYKVTKRGQDVALRCDPISGHVSLYWYRQALGQGPEFLTYFNYEAQQDKSGLPNDRFSAERPEGSISTLTIQRTEQRDSAMYRCASSLPGLLTEQYFGPGTRLTVT.

The chain recombines TRBV18 with TRBJ2-3, with D tentatively TRBD1 (5 bases). V was shortened by 4 bases and J by 3 bases, with 8 bases between the two germline ends. The germline gives CDR1 KGHSH, CDR2 LQKENI. The CDR3 is 13 residues long. The chain's CDR3 is CASSQGSTDTQYF. The CDR3 region has the DNA TGTGCCAGCTCACAGGGGTCGACAGATACGCAGTATTTT.

This clone was counted a few times. V is TRBV11-2 and J is TRBJ2-7; TRBD1 matches at 9 bases. V was clipped by 0 bases and J by 0 bases; unmatched bases: 3. Per germline, CDR1 SGHAT and CDR2 FQNNGV. The length of the CDR3 is 16 residues. CDR3 protein: CASSLDSQGASYEQYF. Written as DNA, the CDR3 is TGTGCCAGCAGCTTAGACTCACAGGGGGCCTCCTACGAGCAGTACTTC.

The V gene is TRBV9, the J gene TRBJ2-1, with D hard to call. CDR3 length: 11 residues. V was cut by 0 bases and J by 10 bases, with 5 bases left in between. Germline CDR1 and CDR2: SGDLS and YYNGEE. In DNA form, the CDR3 reads TGTGCCAGCAGCGTAGACCAGGAGCAGTTCTTC. Encoded protein: CASSVDQEQFF.

V is TRBV6-6 and J is TRBJ1-2, with D unresolved. Germline V CDR1 and CDR2: MNHNY, SVGAGI (reference sequence). The CDR3 spans 15 residues. Trimming pared 2 bases from V and 0 bases from J, leaving 10 bases between. The chain's CDR3 is CASSYGGVTNYGYTF. The CDR3 bases are TGTGCCAGCAGTTACGGCGGGGTAACTAACTATGGCTACACCTTC.

This clone is a singleton in its sample. The genes are TRBV10-3 and TRBJ2-1, with 8 nucleotides matching TRBD2. Germline loops: CDR1 ENHRY, CDR2 SYGVKD. This CDR3 comprises 14 residues. The junction had 6 bases not matched to a gene; V was cut back by 11 bases and J by 0 bases. The CDR3 spells CAVGSGSSYNEQFF. The CDR3 DNA sequence: TGTGCCGTCGGCAGCGGGAGCTCCTACAATGAGCAGTTCTTC.

This clone was recorded only once. This chain uses TRBV7-2 with TRBJ1-5; 8 nucleotides agree with TRBD1. This CDR3 contains 17 residues. Germline CDR1 reads SGHTA; CDR2 reads FQGNSA. The ends lost 5 bases at V and 9 bases at J; junction bases unmatched: 18. CDR3 bases: TGTGCCAGCAGCCGAGGGTCAGGGGGCGATTTAAGATGGCCCCAGCATTTT. This translates into CASSRGSGGDLRWPQHF. Drawing the rest from reference TRBV7-2 and TRBJ1-5, the complete variable domain is GAGVSQSPSNKVTEKGKDVELRCDPISGHTALYWYRQSLGQGLEFLIYFQGNSAPDKSGLPSDRFSAERTGGSVSTLTIQRTQQEDSAVYLCASSRGSGGDLRWPQHFGDGTRLSIL.

The table lists this clone with a few counts. V is TRBV4-2 and J is TRBJ1-5; D might be TRBD1 (6 bases). V was trimmed by 7 bases and J by 1 base, leaving 17 bases between them. The CDR3 contains 16 residues. CDR1 is LGHNA and CDR2 is YNFKEQ in the germline V gene. CDR3 nucleotide sequence: TGTGCCAGCACCCTAACGGGGGGCGGGAGCAATCAGCCCCAGCATTTT. This encodes CASTLTGGGSNQPQHF.

The genes are TRBV29-1 and TRBJ1-5, with D unclear. CDR3 size: 13 residues. V lost 6 bases to trimming and J lost 5 bases, with 14 bases between them. CDR1 is SQVTM and CDR2 is ANQGSEA in the germline V gene. The CDR3 DNA sequence: TGCAGCGTAAAGCGAGCCCAAGATCAGCCCCAGCATTTT. Residues: CSVKRAQDQPQHF.

The chain recombines TRBV18 with TRBJ2-5, with 13 nucleotides matching TRBD2. The J call may be in error: the DNA end matches TRBJ2-7 better. Germline V gene sequence: CDR1 KGHSH, CDR2 LQKENI. This CDR3 is built from 14 residues. This CDR3 reads CASSGLAGAYEQYF. The CDR3 DNA sequence: TGTGCCAGCTCCGGACTAGCGGGGGCCTACGAGCAGTACTTC.

This clone was detected a few times. The rearrangement joins TRBV5-8 to TRBJ2-6; D perhaps matches TRBD2 (5 bases). Germline values: CDR1 SGHTS, CDR2 YDEGEE. This CDR3 is built from 20 residues. The V and J ends lost 2 bases and 0 bases respectively, with 21 bases between them. This CDR3 reads CASSFYFGGRSTSGANVLTF. The CDR3 coding sequence is TGTGCCAGCAGCTTCTACTTCGGAGGCCGATCTACCTCTGGGGCCAACGTCCTGACTTTC.

The chain is built from TRBV7-8 and TRBJ2-7, with 9 bases aligning to TRBD1. From germline, CDR1 is SGHVS and CDR2 FQNEAQ. This CDR3 has 15 amino acids. V lost 5 bases to trimming and J lost 2 bases; unmatched junction nucleotides: 7. The CDR3 spells CASSLGTGTPYEQYF. The CDR3 DNA reads TGTGCCAGCAGCCTCGGGACAGGGACCCCCTACGAGCAGTACTTC.

The V and J genes are TRBV19 and TRBJ1-3, with D possibly TRBD1 on 6 matching bases. Trimming stripped 6 bases from V and 2 bases from J, with 11 bases between. CDR3 length: 14 amino acids. Germline CDR1 LNHDA, CDR2 SQIVND (reference sequence). In DNA form, the CDR3 reads TGTGCCAGTAGACAGGGTTCTGCTGGAAACACCATATATTTT. It specifies CASRQGSAGNTIYF.

This chain joins TRBV28 and TRBJ2-1; tentatively, D is TRBD2 (5 bases). The CDR3 spans 16 residues. Germline V gene sequence: CDR1 MDHEN, CDR2 SYDVKM. The V and J ends lost 5 bases and 5 bases respectively, with 19 bases between them. The CDR3 DNA reads TGTGCCAGCAGTCAGCCGGGCACACTAGACGACAATGAGCAGTTCTTC. Protein sequence: CASSQPGTLDDNEQFF.

V usage is TRBV19 and J usage is TRBJ1-6, with D maybe TRBD1 (6 bases). The CDR3 is 15 residues long. The germline gives CDR1 LNHDA, CDR2 SQIVND (reference sequence). V lost 8 bases and J lost 2, with 13 bases in between. CDR3 DNA: TGTGCCAGTTCGCGGGGGCGAACCTATAATTCACCCCTCCACTTT. The encoded protein is CASSRGRTYNSPLHF.

J is TRBJ2-2 and V is TRBV7-2, with D possibly being TRBD2 (5 bases). Germline-derived CDR1 and CDR2 are SGHTA and FQGNSA. This CDR3 is built from 15 residues. V was trimmed by 1 base and J by 4 bases, leaving 10 bases between them. This CDR3 is CASSLGGVGTGELFF. In DNA, the CDR3 is TGTGCCAGCAGCTTAGGGGGAGTTGGCACCGGGGAGCTGTTTTTT.

Regarding this clone: One junction end does not reproduce the germline sequence, and a read error may be involved. The chain employs TRBV5-5 and TRBJ1-1, with TRBD1 matching over 8 bases. Germline assignment: CDR1 SGHKS and CDR2 YYEKEE (reference sequence). The CDR3 runs to 16 residues. CDR3 sequence reads: CASTLTGTGMNTEAFF. CDR3 DNA: TGTGCCAGCACCTTGACCGGGACAGGCATGAACACTGAAGCTTTCTTT. The full variable domain, with the rest looked up from reference TRBV5-5 and TRBJ1-1, is DAGVTQSPTHLIKTRGQQVTLRCSPISGHKSVSWYQQVLGQGPQFIFQYYEKEERGRGNFPDRFSARQFPNYSSELNVNALLLGDSALYLCASTLTGTGMNTEAFFGQGTRLTVV.

The rearrangement links TRBV4-3 to TRBJ1-5, with 7 positions matching TRBD1. V gave up 0 bases and J gave up 0 bases; unmatched junction bases: 5. Germline V CDR1 and CDR2: LGHNA, YSLEER. This CDR3 spans 17 amino acids. CDR3 sequence reads: CASSQEGGRYSNQPQHF. Here the CDR3 DNA reads TGCGCCAGCAGCCAAGAAGGGGGCAGGTATAGCAATCAGCCCCAGCATTTT.

The V gene is TRBV19, the J gene TRBJ1-1; 9 bases match TRBD1. Germline V gene lookup returns CDR1 LNHDA and CDR2 SQIVND (reference sequence). This CDR3 comprises 14 residues. V lost 7 bases to trimming and J lost 4 bases; unmatched junction nucleotides: 7. CDR3 region: CASKTQTGGTEAFF. The CDR3 bases are TGTGCCAGTAAAACTCAGACAGGGGGCACTGAAGCTTTCTTT.

This sequence joins TRBV27 and TRBJ2-1; unclear D gene. This CDR3 has 15 amino acids. Trimming stripped 2 bases from V and 0 bases from J, with 8 bases between. Germline CDR1 and CDR2: MNHEY and SMNVEV (reference sequence). CDR3 loop: CASSLRGNSYNEQFF. The CDR3 DNA follows: TGTGCCAGCAGTTTACGAGGAAACTCCTACAATGAGCAGTTCTTC.